A few counts support the clone carrying this T cell receptor beta chain. TCRdb's copy holds only in-frame clones and misses some; the assay was immunoSEQ multiplex PCR. The sample yields 200,000 to 250,000 clones, nearly 90% seen once. The sample belongs to a study of blood T cell repertoires in COVID-19. V was cut by 0 bases and J by 0 bases, with 3 bases left in between. The germline CDR1 and CDR2 sequences are MNHNS and SASEGT. CDR3 length: 13 residues. The chain has TRBV6-1 and TRBJ2-7; D gene unclear. The specimen was peripheral blood. The clonotype comes from a woman aged 18-29 years who had recovered from COVID-19. The CDR3 reads CASSEASSYEQYF. CDR3 DNA sequence: TGTGCCAGCAGTGAAGCCAGCTCCTACGAGCAGTACTTC.